A selection of T cell receptor beta chains follows, all from one sample in a study of blood T cell repertoires in COVID-19. Clones were read by immunoSEQ multiplex PCR, and TCRdb kept only the in-frame ones, dropping some. Counted here are roughly 460,000 clones, around nine tenths occurring once; the ten biggest clones make up 0.8% to 0.85%. Sample: peripheral blood. Receptor source: a man aged 18-30 years with COVID-19, enrolled during active disease. CDR3s include the opening cysteine and the closing phenylalanine or tryptophan. A D gene is named only where the DNA matches it firmly. Rows give clone size only sometimes, using once, few, many, or a class for an expanded clone.

v_gene: TRBV4-1; d_gene: TRBD2; abundance: -; j_gene: TRBJ2-1; CDR3nt: TGCGCCAGCAGCCGCGACGGGCGGGAGGGCTACAATGAGCAGTTCTTC; CDR3aa: CASSRDGREGYNEQFF
v_gene: TRBV10-3; d_gene: -; abundance: -; j_gene: TRBJ2-3; CDR3nt: TGTGCCACTCAGCGGAGCACGCAGCTCACAGATACGCAGTATTTT; CDR3aa: CATQRSTQLTDTQYF
v_gene: TRBV10-3; d_gene: -; abundance: -; j_gene: TRBJ2-3; CDR3nt: TGTGCCATCAGTGGGCAGGGGACAGATACGCAGTATTTT; CDR3aa: CAISGQGTDTQYF
v_gene: TRBV6-5; d_gene: TRBD1; abundance: -; j_gene: TRBJ2-7; CDR3nt: TGTGCCAGCAGGACAGGGGCGTCCTACGAGCAGTACTTC; CDR3aa: CASRTGASYEQYF
v_gene: TRBV5-4; d_gene: -; abundance: once; j_gene: TRBJ2-7; CDR3nt: TGTGCCAGCAGCTTAGGGGAAAACCAGCCCTACGAGCAGTACTTC; CDR3aa: CASSLGENQPYEQYF
v_gene: TRBV18; d_gene: TRBD2; abundance: -; j_gene: TRBJ2-5; CDR3nt: TGTGCCAGCTCACTCCGCCTTAGCGGGAGCGGGGAGACCCAGTACTTC; CDR3aa: CASSLRLSGSGETQYF
v_gene: TRBV5-4; d_gene: -; abundance: few; j_gene: TRBJ2-2; CDR3nt: TGTGCCAGCAGCCGACAGGTCTCGAACACCGGGGAGCTGTTTTTT; CDR3aa: CASSRQVSNTGELFF
v_gene: TRBV10-3; d_gene: TRBD2; abundance: -; j_gene: TRBJ2-3; CDR3nt: TGTGCCATCAGGGCGGGGGACGGAGGAGATACGCAGTATTTT; CDR3aa: CAIRAGDGGDTQYF
v_gene: TRBV7-9; d_gene: -; abundance: -; j_gene: TRBJ2-5; CDR3nt: TGTGCCAGCAGCCCAGGTACAGAGTGGGAGACCCAGTACTTC; CDR3aa: CASSPGTEWETQYF
v_gene: TRBV7-9; d_gene: TRBD2; abundance: -; j_gene: TRBJ2-3; CDR3nt: TGTGCCAGCAGCCTAGGACTAGCGGGAGTCAGAGGAGGCACAGATACGCAGTATTTT; CDR3aa: CASSLGLAGVRGGTDTQYF
v_gene: TRBV6-5; d_gene: -; abundance: -; j_gene: TRBJ2-7; CDR3nt: TGTGCCAGCAGTTACGGTACAGGTCTAAGGCGGCAGTACTTC; CDR3aa: CASSYGTGLRRQYF
v_gene: TRBV27; d_gene: TRBD2; abundance: few; j_gene: TRBJ2-3; CDR3nt: TGTGCCAGCAGTTTGACTAGCGGGACCTCCGATACGCAGTATTTT; CDR3aa: CASSLTSGTSDTQYF
v_gene: TRBV5-1; d_gene: -; abundance: -; j_gene: TRBJ1-6; CDR3nt: TGCGCCAGCAGCTTAGAACAGAATAATTCACCCCTCCACTTT; CDR3aa: CASSLEQNNSPLHF
v_gene: TRBV5-5; d_gene: -; abundance: -; j_gene: TRBJ2-1; CDR3nt: TGTGCCAGCAGCTTGGCCAGGCCGCAGAGCTCCTACAATGAGCAGTTCTTC; CDR3aa: CASSLARPQSSYNEQFF
v_gene: TRBV4-2; d_gene: -; abundance: -; j_gene: TRBJ2-3; CDR3nt: TGTGCCAGCAGCCTCCGCCCGAACGAGGGAACAGATACGCAGTATTTT; CDR3aa: CASSLRPNEGTDTQYF
v_gene: TRBV6-5; d_gene: TRBD1; abundance: -; j_gene: TRBJ2-2; CDR3nt: TGTGCCGCCCAGACAGGGCCGAACACCGGGGAGCTGTTTTTT; CDR3aa: CAAQTGPNTGELFF
v_gene: TRBV19; d_gene: -; abundance: -; j_gene: TRBJ1-5; CDR3nt: TGTGCCAGTAGATCCCTAACAGATCCCAATCAGCCCCAGCATTTT; CDR3aa: CASRSLTDPNQPQHF
v_gene: TRBV5-1; d_gene: TRBD2; abundance: -; j_gene: TRBJ2-1; CDR3nt: TGCGCCAGCAGCGCTACTAGCGGGGCGTACAATGAGCAGTTCTTC; CDR3aa: CASSATSGAYNEQFF
v_gene: TRBV5-5; d_gene: TRBD2; abundance: once; j_gene: TRBJ2-3; CDR3nt: TGTGCCAGCAGCCGACTAGCGGGGGGAGATACGCAGTATTTT; CDR3aa: CASSRLAGGDTQYF
v_gene: TRBV6-1; d_gene: -; abundance: -; j_gene: TRBJ1-5; CDR3nt: TGTGCCAGCAGTGAAGCGGGCAGACTATATCAGCCCCAGCATTTT; CDR3aa: CASSEAGRLYQPQHF
v_gene: TRBV5-6; d_gene: -; abundance: -; j_gene: TRBJ1-1; CDR3nt: TGTGCCAGCAGTCTGGCCCAGGAAGCTTTCTTT; CDR3aa: CASSLAQEAFF
v_gene: TRBV6-5; d_gene: TRBD1; abundance: -; j_gene: TRBJ1-2; CDR3nt: TGTGCCAGCAGATGGGGACAGTTTTACACCTTC; CDR3aa: CASRWGQFYTF
v_gene: TRBV7-3; d_gene: -; abundance: -; j_gene: TRBJ1-6; CDR3nt: TGTGCCAGCAGCTCGGGGACTTCCGTTAATTCACCCCTCCACTTT; CDR3aa: CASSSGTSVNSPLHF
v_gene: TRBV7-9; d_gene: TRBD2; abundance: -; j_gene: TRBJ2-3; CDR3nt: TGTGCCAGCAGCTTAGCGACTAGCGGGAGGGATACGCAGTATTTT; CDR3aa: CASSLATSGRDTQYF
v_gene: TRBV7-2; d_gene: TRBD2; abundance: -; j_gene: TRBJ2-3; CDR3nt: TGTGCCAGCAGCTTGCTAGCGGGGGGTCGCACAGATACGCAGTATTTT; CDR3aa: CASSLLAGGRTDTQYF
v_gene: TRBV5-1; d_gene: -; abundance: -; j_gene: TRBJ2-5; CDR3nt: TGCGCCAGCAGCTTGTTTGGGGGGAGTAAGGAGACCCAGTACTTC; CDR3aa: CASSLFGGSKETQYF
v_gene: TRBV2; d_gene: -; abundance: -; j_gene: TRBJ2-3; CDR3nt: TGTGCCAGCTATCTAGAGTCGGGCACAGATACGCAGTATTTT; CDR3aa: CASYLESGTDTQYF
v_gene: TRBV7-9; d_gene: -; abundance: -; j_gene: TRBJ1-2; CDR3nt: TGTGCCAGCAGCTTAGTCCGCCGGGGTTCTGGCTACACCTTC; CDR3aa: CASSLVRRGSGYTF
v_gene: TRBV2; d_gene: -; abundance: once; j_gene: TRBJ2-2; CDR3nt: TGTGCCAGCAGTGTCCTCCCCCACCAGACGAACACCGGGGAGCTGTTTTTT; CDR3aa: CASSVLPHQTNTGELFF
v_gene: TRBV3-1/TRBV3-2; d_gene: TRBD1; abundance: -; j_gene: TRBJ1-1; CDR3nt: TGTGCCAGCAGTCGGGGACAGGGGACCACTGAAGCTTTCTTT; CDR3aa: CASSRGQGTTEAFF
v_gene: TRBV5-1; d_gene: -; abundance: -; j_gene: TRBJ1-1; CDR3nt: TGCGCCAGCGGAACCGGGACAATGAACACTGAAGCTTTCTTT; CDR3aa: CASGTGTMNTEAFF
v_gene: TRBV5-5; d_gene: -; abundance: -; j_gene: TRBJ2-3; CDR3nt: TGTGCCAGCAGCCCAACTCACGGGTGGAGAGATACGCAGTATTTT; CDR3aa: CASSPTHGWRDTQYF
v_gene: TRBV12-3/TRBV12-4; d_gene: -; abundance: -; j_gene: TRBJ2-7; CDR3nt: TGTGCCAGCAGTTTTCTCCAGACCTACGAGCAGTACTTC; CDR3aa: CASSFLQTYEQYF
v_gene: TRBV2; d_gene: TRBD2; abundance: -; j_gene: TRBJ2-1; CDR3nt: TGTGCCAGCAGTGAAGAGGGAGGGTCCTACAATGAGCAGTTCTTC; CDR3aa: CASSEEGGSYNEQFF
v_gene: TRBV5-6; d_gene: -; abundance: -; j_gene: TRBJ2-1; CDR3nt: TGTGCCAGCAGCTTAGTGGACAAAGTGGATAATGAGCAGTTCTTC; CDR3aa: CASSLVDKVDNEQFF
v_gene: TRBV24-1; d_gene: -; abundance: -; j_gene: TRBJ2-2; CDR3nt: TGTGCCACCAGTCACCAAGGGGGGGGGCCATTCCCCGGGGAGCTGTTTTTT; CDR3aa: CATSHQGGGPFPGELFF
v_gene: TRBV14; d_gene: TRBD1; abundance: -; j_gene: TRBJ2-5; CDR3nt: TGTGCCAGCAGCCAGTTCCAGGGGGTAGGAGAGACCCAGTACTTC; CDR3aa: CASSQFQGVGETQYF
v_gene: TRBV7-2; d_gene: -; abundance: many; j_gene: TRBJ1-2; CDR3nt: TGTGCCAGCAGCCGCAATTCCAGGGGCAATAATGGCTACACCTTC; CDR3aa: CASSRNSRGNNGYTF
v_gene: TRBV6-5; d_gene: -; abundance: -; j_gene: TRBJ2-7; CDR3nt: TGTGCCAGCAGTCCCCAGGGAATAGCCTACGAGCAGTACTTC; CDR3aa: CASSPQGIAYEQYF
v_gene: TRBV7-9; d_gene: TRBD1; abundance: -; j_gene: TRBJ2-7; CDR3nt: TGTGCCAGCAGACCCGGGACAGGGGTAATCGAGCAGTACTTC; CDR3aa: CASRPGTGVIEQYF
v_gene: TRBV5-6; d_gene: -; abundance: -; j_gene: TRBJ2-7; CDR3nt: TGTGCCAGCAGCAAGGTGGACAGATTCTTCTCCTACGAGCAGTACTTC; CDR3aa: CASSKVDRFFSYEQYF
v_gene: TRBV24-1; d_gene: TRBD1; abundance: -; j_gene: TRBJ2-2; CDR3nt: TGTGCCACCAGTCCCGGGACAGGGAGAACCGGGGAGCTGTTTTTT; CDR3aa: CATSPGTGRTGELFF
v_gene: TRBV18; d_gene: TRBD1; abundance: -; j_gene: TRBJ2-1; CDR3nt: TGTGCCAGCTCACCGGACAGGGTCGTGAATGAGCAGTTCTTC; CDR3aa: CASSPDRVVNEQFF
v_gene: TRBV5-1; d_gene: -; abundance: -; j_gene: TRBJ2-7; CDR3nt: TGCGCCAGCAGCTTGGAAGACACGAAAGAGCAGTACTTC; CDR3aa: CASSLEDTKEQYF
v_gene: TRBV5-1; d_gene: -; abundance: -; j_gene: TRBJ2-6; CDR3nt: TGCGCCAGCAGCTTAGGGGGATCTGGGGCCAACGTCCTGACTTTC; CDR3aa: CASSLGGSGANVLTF